This T cell receptor beta chain originates from a study of shared clonotypes between healthy human individuals (dated by TCRdb to between 2020 and 2021). For the study in its entirety: The cohort included three men and a couple of women between 18 and 49 years of age. To increase sequencing depth and limit assay-specific biases, TCR repertoire library preparation and sequencing were carried out by different laboratories using diverse techniques. Each donor's leukapheresis produced roughly between roughly 0.85 and 9.5 billion PBMCs. For each donor, CD4 naive and CD4 memory were each given three plates, CD8 naive was given two plates, and CD8 memory was given one plate. The study deeply sequenced blood TCR repertoires of about 5 healthy adults to estimate repertoire size and the extent of clonotype sharing between individuals. The full study reports these points: Clonotypes shared by all four sorted-subset donors showed higher generation probabilities than non-shared clonotypes. Pairwise subsampling led to the expectation that sequencing depth would affect the degree of clonotype sharing among donors. The genetic and exposure-history diversity represented was limited by the small number of donors. Sharing across several donors was observed for approximately 5% of naive CD4, 3% to 3.5% of naive CD8, about 2.3% of memory CD4, and about 0.38% of memory CD8 clonotypes. Sampling was restricted to blood, and TCR repertoires in tissues likely differ from the TCR repertoires found in blood. Even with the large sequencing depth, rarefaction of the sorted-subset datasets indicated that sequencing was incomplete. Larger estimated clonotype richness was generally found for naive subsets than for memory subsets.

The CDR3, cysteine through phenylalanine, is 16 amino acids long. Here the CDR3 DNA is all that survives: 48 bases in frame from base 1. The CDR1 and CDR2 encoded by the germline V gene (reference sequence) are SEHNR and FQNEAQ. At the junction V is shortened by 4 bases and J by 4 bases, with 19 bases in between. About this clone itself: Its antigen specificity is not known. No quality values exist for individual bases; no much larger clone is one base distant.

For the CD8 naive samples, CD45RO-negative cells were positively selected for CCR7, yielding a CD45RA+CCR7+ population from which TemRA cells were excluded. The donors were healthy, HIV-negative adults who had no recently reported acute infections or vaccinations. Every donor was a Caucasian adult residing in Nashville, Tennessee, USA. Blood was collected by leukapheresis, and PBMCs were isolated by Ficoll-Histopaque density gradient centrifugation and then cryopreserved in liquid nitrogen vapor phase. Analytical flow cytometry was used to check the purity and quantity of every magnetically sorted T cell population. Genomic DNA was isolated from every sorted fraction and measured by UV absorbance on a Nanodrop 2000c. TCR CDR3 regions were amplified from genomic DNA by multiplex PCR using the deep immunoSEQ assay. For each cell subset, the extracted genomic DNA was distributed evenly across all wells of several immunoSEQ 96-well plates, and each plate served as one replicate. Each replicate PCR for sorted subsets received 150 to 250 ng genomic DNA, equal to 28,000 or so T cell genomes. Purified libraries were quantified with a Qubit 3.0 fluorometer, sized on a Bioanalyzer 2100, and re-quantified with the KAPA Library Quantification kit. A separate single-read 150-cycle Illumina NextSeq 550 flow cell was used to sequence each immunoSEQ 96-well plate. Per the authors' processing: Because the immunoSEQ output included only junctional sequences and no quality scores, the filtering could not be the same as the filtering used for full-length reads. Sequences were annotated with PyIR, a Python wrapper for IgBLAST v1.9, and V/J genes and CDR3 were assigned using IMGT germline references. Reads were removed for weak V/J assignments (E-value above 1e-6), missing CDR3, stop codons, out-of-frame junctions, or ambiguous translated residues. V3J clonotypes were defined by identical inferred V gene, J gene, and CDR3 amino acid sequence. Percentage overlap between repertoires was computed as shared unique clonotypes divided by the size of the smaller repertoire. Repertoire richness was assessed with RTK rarefaction, the Chao1 estimator, and Recon v2.1 estimates of unobserved clonotypes. For all TCRbeta clonotypes obtained by the gDNA method from several donors, generation probabilities were computed with OLGA. TCRdb limited this immuneACCESS table to in-frame rearrangements with V and J called. A share of clones is missing; checked studies link under half to unresolved V genes, and the rest is unexplained. That table supplies the V and J calls and clone size; D and trimming were determined from the DNA. The sample table records some 2 million clones; over 85% of these occur just once. More than 0.9% of the sample is in the top ten clones.

The source of this sequence is a man aged 18 to 29 in good health. This sequence uses TRBV7-9 and TRBJ1-2, and perhaps TRBD1 as D gene, on 5 matching bases. Specimen: naive CD8+ T cells sorted from blood. According to the study, the label for this sample's cell subset or site signals: CD45RA+CCR7+. In nucleotides, the sequence is TGTGCCAGCAGCTCGGACAACAGCAAATCCCCCTATGGCTACACCTTC. This translates into CASSSDNSKSPYGYTF.